Below, 29 T cell receptor beta chains from the same sample are listed, as sequenced in a study of shared clonotypes between healthy human individuals. The data were produced by immunoSEQ multiplex PCR, yet TCRdb's version contains in-frame clones alone and is incomplete. The sample holds fewer than 850,000 clones, roughly 96% seen once. Terminally differentiated effector memory CD45RA+ cells were excluded from the naive CD8 cells, which were CD45RO-negative and positively selected for CCR7. Sequencing was carried out using naive CD8+ T cells sorted from blood. The receptors derive from a man aged 25 to 45 in good health.

The V and J genes are TRBV4-1 and TRBJ2-1; the match to TRBD2 covers 14 bases. The junction had 6 bases not matched to a gene; V was cut back by 1 base and J by 7 bases. CDR1 is MGHRA, CDR2 YSYEKL, per germline. This CDR3 is 17 amino acids long. CDR3: CASSQGEGLAGVNEQFF. Written as DNA, the CDR3 is TGCGCCAGCAGCCAAGGGGAGGGACTAGCGGGAGTGAATGAGCAGTTCTTC.

This chain connects TRBV23-1 to TRBJ2-7, with 13 bases that match TRBD2. TRBV23-1 belongs to the ORF category, with a function that is uncertain. CDR3 length: 18 amino acids. Trimming at V came to 6 bases and at J to 3 bases, leaving 14 bases not matched to a gene. The chain's CDR3 is CASRITNRTSGRNYEQYF. The CDR3 nucleotides are TGCGCCAGCAGAATAACAAACCGGACTAGCGGGAGAAACTACGAGCAGTACTTC.

This clone has just one count. This chain joins TRBV7-8 and TRBJ2-7, with 11 nucleotides matching TRBD2. V shed 0 bases, J shed 3 bases, and the junction held 10 bases outside the gene matches. The germline CDR1 and CDR2 sequences are SGHVS and FQNEAQ. This CDR3 is built from 18 residues. DNA for the CDR3: TGTGCCAGCAGCTTAGCCATTCTAGCCGGGACTAGCGGCTACGAGCAGTACTTC. Translation gives CASSLAILAGTSGYEQYF.

This clone was recorded once. The chain recombines TRBV27 with TRBJ2-1; D remains unclear. Per germline, CDR1 MNHEY and CDR2 SMNVEV (reference sequence). The CDR3 consists of 13 residues. The V end was cut by 9 bases, the J end by 7 bases, with 16 bases between. The CDR3 protein is CARRDNSKNEQFF. DNA of the CDR3: TGTGCCAGAAGGGATAACTCCAAGAATGAGCAGTTCTTC.

The rearrangement uses TRBV7-9 and TRBJ2-7, with 15 positions matching TRBD2. J lost 0 bases, V lost 6 bases, and 9 bases had no gene match. The germline CDR1 and CDR2 sequences are SEHNR and FQNEAQ (reference sequence). CDR3 length equals 18 residues. Here the CDR3 reads CASSSGTSGRTLSYEQYF. CDR3 sequence (DNA): TGTGCCAGCAGTTCTGGGACTAGCGGGAGGACCCTCTCCTACGAGCAGTACTTC.

Only a few counts were recorded for this clone. V and J are TRBV14 and TRBJ2-1, with unresolved D. The CDR3 runs to 12 residues. CDR1 and CDR2 (germline): SGHDN, FVKESK. Between the trimmed V and J ends, which lost 1 base and 12 bases, there was a span of 10 bases. The CDR3 bases are TGTGCCAGCAGCCAAGGGGCCACTGGGCAGTTCTTC. Translation: CASSQGATGQFF.

The chain is built from TRBV9 and TRBJ2-5; 9 bases fit TRBD1. The germline V gene encodes CDR1 SGDLS and CDR2 YYNGEE. Trimming took 3 bases from V and 0 from J; bases not matched to a gene: 9. This CDR3 comprises 17 residues. CDR3 DNA sequence: TGTGCCAGCAGCGGCGATACAGGGGGCCCGTACCAAGAGACCCAGTACTTC. This codes for CASSGDTGGPYQETQYF.

The V gene is TRBV10-3, the J gene TRBJ2-2; 8 nucleotides agree with TRBD2. CDR1 and CDR2 (germline): ENHRY, SYGVKD. This CDR3 region has 19 residues. The J segment lost 6 bases and the V segment lost 0 bases, leaving 15 bases of the junction unmatched. The CDR3 loop reads CAISESLAVAGIEAGELFF. The CDR3 coding sequence is TGTGCCATCAGTGAGTCCCTCGCGGTAGCGGGAATTGAGGCCGGGGAGCTGTTTTTT.

The V and J genes are TRBV11-3 and TRBJ2-2; D is perhaps TRBD2 (5 bases). Germline CDR1 is SGHNT and CDR2 is YENEEA. Trimming took off 5 bases at V and 4 bases at J, with 8 bases between the two ends. The CDR3 contains 13 residues. The CDR3 nucleotides read TGTGCCAGCAGCCGGGGATTCACCGGGGAGCTGTTTTTT. Protein product: CASSRGFTGELFF.

The chain uses TRBV5-8 and TRBJ2-7; the D is unclear. The V gene's germline CDR1 is SGHTS and CDR2 YDEGEE. CDR3 length equals 13 residues. Trimming removed 2 bases at V and 2 bases at J, with 8 bases between. CDR3 amino acids: CASSFGPTYEQYF. The CDR3 nucleotides are TGTGCCAGCAGCTTCGGACCCACCTACGAGCAGTACTTC.

The rearrangement uses TRBV7-2 and TRBJ2-5, with 8 bases fitting TRBD1. V lost 0 bases to trimming and J lost 1 base; unmatched junction nucleotides: 7. This CDR3 has 17 residues. CDR1 and CDR2 from the germline V gene are SGHTA and FQGNSA. The DNA of the CDR3 is TGTGCCAGCAGCTTAGCCGGGCAGGGGGCTTCCCAAGAGACCCAGTACTTC. It yields the protein CASSLAGQGASQETQYF.

J is TRBJ2-5 and V is TRBV7-9; TRBD1 is a possible D gene (5 bases). Trimming pared 2 bases from V and 5 bases from J, leaving 18 bases between. Germline V gene lookup returns CDR1 SEHNR and CDR2 FQNEAQ (reference sequence). The CDR3 is 16 amino acids. CDR3 sequence: CASSLSSQQDWETQYF. In nucleotides, the CDR3 is TGTGCCAGCAGCTTAAGTAGTCAACAGGATTGGGAGACCCAGTACTTC.

This clone was found once. Other DNA sequences in this specimen translate into the identical CDR3. The chain has TRBV27 and TRBJ2-1; D ambiguous. The CDR3 is made up of 13 amino acids. Germline CDR1 reads MNHEY; CDR2 reads SMNVEV (reference sequence). Trimming removed 0 bases from V and 5 bases from J, with 5 bases in between. The CDR3 is CASSLSRDNEQFF. CDR3 DNA sequence: TGTGCCAGCAGTTTATCAAGGGACAATGAGCAGTTCTTC.

This clone came up once. The chain links TRBV18 to TRBJ1-1, with TRBD1 identical over 7 bases. Per the germline V gene, CDR1 is KGHSH and CDR2 is LQKENI. Trimming took 5 bases from V and 1 from J; bases not matched to a gene: 7. This CDR3 contains 15 residues. The CDR3 DNA reads as TGTGCCAGCTCATCCCTCGGACAGGAGAACACTGAAGCTTTCTTT. Translated: CASSSLGQENTEAFF. The whole variable domain, remainder taken from reference TRBV18 and TRBJ1-1, is NAGVMQNPRHLVRRRGQEARLRCSPMKGHSHVYWYRQLPEEGLKFMVYLQKENIIDESGMPKERFSAEFPKEGPSILRIQQVVRGDSAAYFCASSSLGQENTEAFFGQGTRLTVV.

The chain joins TRBV14 to TRBJ2-7; the D gene is possibly TRBD1 (5 bases). Trimming left V 1 base short and J 6 bases short, with 13 bases between. The germline CDR1 and CDR2 sequences are SGHDN and FVKESK. This CDR3 has 14 residues. The CDR3 spells CASSQAGRRFEQYF. The CDR3 DNA follows: TGTGCCAGCAGCCAAGCAGGGCGAAGGTTCGAGCAGTACTTC.

This clone was seen a single time. This sample includes further DNA sequences coding for the same CDR3. This chain joins TRBV27 and TRBJ2-7; D uncertain. The CDR3 is made up of 12 amino acids. Trimming shortened V by 5 bases and J by 5 bases, and 10 bases separated the two germline ends. Germline CDR1 is MNHEY and CDR2 is SMNVEV (reference sequence). The CDR3 nucleotides are TGTGCCAGCAGTACCTTTGGAGACGAGCAGTACTTC. Amino acid sequence: CASSTFGDEQYF.

This rearrangement joins TRBV25-1 to TRBJ2-7; D might be TRBD2 (5 bases). The CDR3 runs to 14 residues. The germline V gene has CDR1 MGHDK and CDR2 SYGVNS. V was cut by 0 bases and J by 3 bases, with 9 bases left in between. The CDR3 region is CASSEYNGDYEQYF. In DNA form, the CDR3 reads TGTGCCAGCAGTGAATATAACGGGGACTACGAGCAGTACTTC.

V and J are TRBV7-6 and TRBJ2-7; 9 nucleotides align to TRBD1. This CDR3 spans 15 amino acids. J was trimmed by 9 bases and V by 5 bases; bases with no gene match: 14. The germline V gene has CDR1 SGHVS and CDR2 FNYEAQ. CDR3 residues: CASSRWDRAVEVQYF. For the CDR3, the DNA is TGTGCCAGCAGCCGATGGGACAGGGCGGTGGAGGTGCAGTACTTC.

This clone has only one observation. The chain is built from TRBV19 and TRBJ2-1; 8 bases match TRBD1. Germline trimming cut 3 bases from V and 2 bases from J; bases unmatched to any gene: 6. This CDR3 has 16 residues. In germline, CDR1 is LNHDA, CDR2 SQIVND (reference sequence). This chain's CDR3 is CASSMAGQVAYNEQFF. The CDR3 coding sequence is TGTGCCAGTAGTATGGCGGGACAGGTGGCCTACAATGAGCAGTTCTTC.

The CDR3, as DNA: TGCGCCAGCAGCCAAGATGCAGAAAACATTCAGTACTTC. Translating it yields CASSQDAENIQYF. J is TRBJ2-4 and V is TRBV4-3; D unresolved. The CDR3 has 13 residues. V lost 0 bases to trimming and J lost 5 bases, with 5 bases between them. The germline V gene encodes CDR1 LGHNA and CDR2 YSLEER.

The rearrangement uses TRBV5-1 and TRBJ2-7; 7 positions agree with TRBD1. Germline CDR1 and CDR2: SGHRS and YFSETQ. This CDR3 spans 16 amino acids. V lost 2 bases, J lost 4 bases, and 12 bases stayed unmatched. The CDR3 DNA is TGCGCCAGCAGCTTCGAATTTCCGGGACAGAGGTACGAGCAGTACTTC. This encodes CASSFEFPGQRYEQYF.

This rearrangement joins TRBV7-9 to TRBJ2-7; a weak D match, TRBD1 (6 bases). This CDR3 is 13 amino acids long. The germline V and J ends were trimmed by 5 bases and 3 bases, with 11 bases remaining between them. The germline CDR1 and CDR2 sequences are SEHNR and FQNEAQ (reference sequence). The CDR3 protein is CASSGKGDYEQYF. CDR3 nucleotide sequence: TGTGCCAGCAGCGGGAAGGGGGACTACGAGCAGTACTTC.

This rearrangement joins TRBV4-1 to TRBJ2-7; 9 bases match TRBD2. This CDR3 spans 15 amino acids. Trimming removed 3 bases from V and 4 bases from J; junction bases left unmatched: 7. Germline V lookup: CDR1 MGHRA, CDR2 YSYEKL. The DNA for the CDR3 is TGCGCCAGCAGCCACCTGACTAGCGGAGAATACGAGCAGTACTTC. Translation: CASSHLTSGEYEQYF.

The gene calls are TRBV7-9 and TRBJ1-1; the D gene is possibly TRBD1 (6 bases). V was pared by 3 bases and J by 3 bases, with 14 bases between. The germline CDR1 and CDR2 sequences are SEHNR and FQNEAQ (reference sequence). The CDR3 contains 15 residues. CDR3 sequence reads: CASSFYREMDTEAFF. The CDR3, as DNA: TGTGCCAGCAGCTTCTACAGGGAGATGGACACTGAAGCTTTCTTT.

The rearrangement joins TRBV9 to TRBJ1-2; no clear D. With 3 bases removed from V and 4 bases from J, the gap between germline ends came to 25 bases. CDR1 and CDR2 (germline): SGDLS, YYNGEE. The CDR3 runs 18 residues. In nucleotides, the CDR3 is TGTGCCAGCAGCGACGGAGGTCCCGGCCCCGGGAAGGGCTATGGCTACACCTTC. This codes for CASSDGGPGPGKGYGYTF.

In its sample, this clone was seen once. The gene calls are TRBV6-1 and TRBJ1-2; 7 nucleotides line up with TRBD1. There are 14 residues in the CDR3. V gave up 6 bases and J gave up 3 bases; unmatched junction bases: 7. CDR1 and CDR2 from the germline V gene are MNHNS and SASEGT. Here the CDR3 DNA reads TGTGCCAGCAGAGAACGACAGGGCGACTATGGCTACACCTTC. This sequence encodes CASRERQGDYGYTF.

The chain is built from TRBV27 and TRBJ2-2; D call uncertain. V lost 7 bases and J 6 bases, leaving 12 bases between the germline ends. Per the germline V gene, CDR1 is MNHEY and CDR2 is SMNVEV (reference sequence). The CDR3 sequence is 13 residues long. In nucleotides, the CDR3 is TGTGCCAGCACCTTCTTTGGGGCCGGGGAGCTGTTTTTT. Its translation is CASTFFGAGELFF.

This sequence joins TRBV10-2 and TRBJ2-7; 10 bases line up with TRBD2. Germline CDR1 reads WSHSY; CDR2 reads SAAADI. Trimming removed 0 bases from V and 6 bases from J; junction bases left unmatched: 8. The CDR3 consists of 16 residues. CDR3 sequence (DNA): TGCGCCAGCAGTGAGTCGCCTAGCGGGAGATTAACCGAGCAGTACTTC. It is translated as CASSESPSGRLTEQYF.

The rearrangement uses TRBV7-2 and TRBJ2-7; 10 nucleotides agree with TRBD1. V lost 3 bases, J lost 2 bases, and 1 base stayed unmatched. The CDR3 runs 14 residues. Germline V CDR1 and CDR2: SGHTA, FQGNSA. The DNA for the CDR3 is TGTGCCAGCAGCTTGGACAGGGGGACCTACGAGCAGTACTTC. Translated: CASSLDRGTYEQYF.